Listed here is a single TCR beta chain. The data were obtained in a study of blood T cell repertoires in COVID-19. About the research overall: Italy, Spain and the United States were the sources of the convalescent and acute COVID-19 samples.

Germline values: CDR1 GTSNPN, CDR2 SVGIG (reference sequence). V was pared by 3 bases and J by 0 bases, with 11 bases between. This CDR3 is 14 amino acids long. Clones were sequenced by immunoSEQ multiplex PCR, and TCRdb holds only the in-frame ones, with some missing. The table lists about 70,000 clones, about four fifths of them singletons, with just under 6.5% in the top ten. The V and J genes are TRBV30 and TRBJ1-2; D might be TRBD1 (5 bases). Sequencing used peripheral blood. The sequence came from a woman aged 55-70 years with acute or convalescent COVID-19. The DNA of the CDR3 is TGTGCCTGGAGAGGAGGGGCGGCTAACTATGGCTACACCTTC. Translated: CAWRGGAANYGYTF.